The following is a TCR beta chain sequence with its context. The antigen is unknown. This sample was taken from a study of T cell responses to AZD1222 COVID-19 vaccine. Overall study findings and caveats: Among those given AZD1222, only six or seven were seropositive at baseline.

TCRdb keeps only in-frame clones here, not all; method: immunoSEQ multiplex PCR. The sample lists about 110,000 clones; 70% to 90% were seen once. This CDR3 has 17 residues. The V gene lost 3 bases and the J gene lost 0 bases, with 16 bases spanning the gap. Germline V gene lookup returns CDR1 SGHRS and CDR2 YFSETQ. The TCR comes from an adult in good health. The rearrangement links TRBV5-1 to TRBJ1-3, with D maybe TRBD1 (5 bases). Sequences were derived from peripheral blood, sampled on day 0 of AZD1222 vaccination. In DNA, the CDR3 is TGCGCCAGCAGCTGGGGCCCCTTAGAGAGCTCTGGAAACACCATATATTTT. This sequence encodes CASSWGPLESSGNTIYF.